Here is one T cell receptor (beta chain) with its context. Its binding antigen is unknown. Base-call qualities are not available, and no considerably larger clone is one nucleotide away. Systemically healthy Caucasian individuals from Russia, 35 to 50 in total and aged about 6 to 90 years, were included as donors. Approximately 9 milliliters of peripheral blood were collected from each donor into EDTA-treated Vacutainer tubes. Ficoll-Paque density-gradient centrifugation was used to isolate PBMCs, with at least 6.5 million per sample. Trizol reagent was used to extract total RNA from PBMCs, with at least 5 micrograms per sample. For every donor, flow cytometry on a PBMC aliquot measured the percentage of naive CD45RAhigh/CD27high T cells. These data belong to a study of blood T cells in healthy people across ages (dated by TCRdb to about 2015). Study-level background: Template switching captured roughly one uniquely barcoded TCR beta cDNA molecule per two T cells in model experiments. The study measured age-related changes in TCR beta repertoire diversity using deep sequencing normalized with unique cDNA molecular identifiers. The donors were split into four age groups: young (average around 15 years), middle-aged (roughly 39), aged (more than 55) and long-lived (82). Donors of different ages were randomly distributed across sequencing lanes to avoid experimental bias. Using the same blood draw, the study looked at two additional independent replicas of 1 million unique cDNA reads for two donors, one aged 18 to 30 and the other aged 80 or older.

What the research found in general, with its limitations: Because profiling used bulk unsorted PBMCs, naive and antigen-experienced compartments could not be compared conclusively. Estimates of total diversity based on one million sequenced T cells were considered lower bounds and underestimates. There was a strong correlation between observed TCR beta diversity and the percentage of naive T cells measured by flow cytometry. The CMV infection status of donors was not known, potentially confounding age-related changes in expanded clonotypes. As age increased, observed TCR beta diversity per million T cells dropped in a roughly linear way, and a significant reduction was already evident by age 40. Compared with the aged group, the long-lived group had more naive CD4+ T cells, fewer expanded clones and increased TCR diversity, a pattern suggesting age selection.

Per the germline V gene, MGHDK is the CDR1 and SYGVNS is the CDR2. V is pared back by 3 bases and J by 13 bases, with 12 bases lying between the germline termini. From the cysteine through the phenylalanine, the CDR3 covers 12 amino acids. CDR3 DNA is the only sequence kept; it has 36 bases, read in frame from the first base. The method was 5' RACE. For sequencing, an Illumina HiSeq 2500 was employed. A second PCR of roughly 7 to 11 cycles was performed with a sample-barcoded 5' primer and a J-beta primer mix. A unique molecular identifier was introduced onto each TCR beta cDNA molecule by a template-switch 5' adaptor carrying 12 random nucleotides. Each sample yielded at least 2.5 million CDR3-containing paired-end reads. The Mint cDNA synthesis kit, primed by a TRBC-specific oligonucleotide, was used to synthesize first-strand cDNA from all RNA. Following uracil-DNA glycosylase treatment, a first 18-cycle PCR with universal primers M1SS and BC2_uni_R was performed on all cDNA. The original pipeline was this. Each sample was normalized by randomly selecting 1 million high-quality reads, each carrying a distinct molecular identifier. Reads sharing molecular identifiers were discarded rather than binned into consensus sequences. MiTCR, run with a Q25 quality threshold and the strictest error-elimination algorithm, handled CDR3 identification, clonotype clustering and error correction. A nonparametric unseen species model with Euler transformation was used to estimate a lower bound on total TCR beta diversity. TCRdb's own reprocessing of the public reads used fastp at Q25 and MiXCR and kept productive beta chains. Every distinct CDR3 protein forms one entry, paired with its most common genes and DNA. The V and J calls and clone size are TCRdb's, not the authors'. Recorded for this sample are around 940,000 distinct CDR3 sequences; roughly 51% of them occurred a single time. The ten largest make up around 21% of the sample.

The chain links TRBV25-1 with TRBJ1-4; the D gene lacks a confident call. The sequence derives from an older woman in good health. Source material: blood. CDR3 reads: CASSDGGGLLFF. In nucleotides, the sequence is TGTGCCAGCAGTGACGGTGGAGGGTTACTGTTTTTT.